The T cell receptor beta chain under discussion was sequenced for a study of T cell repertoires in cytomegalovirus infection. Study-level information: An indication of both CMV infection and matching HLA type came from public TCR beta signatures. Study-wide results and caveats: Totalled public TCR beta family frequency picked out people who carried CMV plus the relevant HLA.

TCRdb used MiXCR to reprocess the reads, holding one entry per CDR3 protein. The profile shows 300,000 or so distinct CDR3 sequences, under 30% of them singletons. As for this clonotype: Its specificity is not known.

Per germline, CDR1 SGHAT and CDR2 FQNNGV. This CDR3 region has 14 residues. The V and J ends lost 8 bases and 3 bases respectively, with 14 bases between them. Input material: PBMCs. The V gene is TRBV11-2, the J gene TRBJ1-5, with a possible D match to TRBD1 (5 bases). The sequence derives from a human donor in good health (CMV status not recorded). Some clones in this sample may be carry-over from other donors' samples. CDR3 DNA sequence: TGTGCCAGCTCGGGGGGGAGCGTCAATCAGCCCCAGCATTTT. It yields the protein CASSGGSVNQPQHF.